This TCR beta chain originates from a study of PD-1 blockade in mismatch repair-deficient tumors. Across the whole study: Patients had over 10 mismatch repair-deficient cancer types, all previously treated and progressing.

PCR or immunohistochemistry showed mismatch repair deficiency in every enrolled patient. The TCR-sequenced patients were a few responders to pembrolizumab. The V and J ends lost 6 bases and 0 bases respectively, with 4 bases between them. The germline CDR1 and CDR2 sequences are SGHTA and FQGNSA. The CDR3 length is 12 residues. Assay: immunoSEQ multiplex PCR; the TCRdb copy retains only in-frame clones and omits some. The data contain some 51,000 clones, roughly 80% of them singletons. The chain is built from TRBV7-2 and TRBJ2-3; D is ambiguous. This specimen was peripheral blood, taken less than 21 weeks after starting pembrolizumab. The source is an adult with mismatch repair-deficient cancer. The chain's CDR3 is CASRGSTDTQYF. As DNA, the CDR3 is TGTGCCAGCAGAGGAAGCACAGATACGCAGTATTTT.